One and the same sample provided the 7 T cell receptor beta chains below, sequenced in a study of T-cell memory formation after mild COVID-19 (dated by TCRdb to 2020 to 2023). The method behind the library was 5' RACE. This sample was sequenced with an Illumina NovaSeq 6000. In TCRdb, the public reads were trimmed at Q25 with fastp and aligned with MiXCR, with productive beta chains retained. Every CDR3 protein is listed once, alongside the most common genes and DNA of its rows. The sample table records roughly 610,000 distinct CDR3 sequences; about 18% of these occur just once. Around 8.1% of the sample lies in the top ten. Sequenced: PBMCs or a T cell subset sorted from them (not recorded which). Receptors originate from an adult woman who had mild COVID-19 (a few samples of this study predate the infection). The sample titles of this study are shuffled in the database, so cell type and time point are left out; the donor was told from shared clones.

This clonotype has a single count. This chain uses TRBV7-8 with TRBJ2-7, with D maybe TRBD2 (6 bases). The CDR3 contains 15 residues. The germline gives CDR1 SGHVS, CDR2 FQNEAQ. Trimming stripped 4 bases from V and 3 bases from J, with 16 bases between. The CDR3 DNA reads TGTGCCAGCAGCTCCCTGGGGGGAGATGGCTACGAGCAGTACTTC. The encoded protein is CASSSLGGDGYEQYF.

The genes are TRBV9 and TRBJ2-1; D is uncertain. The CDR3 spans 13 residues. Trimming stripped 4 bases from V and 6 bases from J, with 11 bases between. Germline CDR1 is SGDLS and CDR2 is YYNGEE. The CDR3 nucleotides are TGTGCCAGCAGCACCCACGCAGGCAATGAGCAGTTCTTC. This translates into CASSTHAGNEQFF.

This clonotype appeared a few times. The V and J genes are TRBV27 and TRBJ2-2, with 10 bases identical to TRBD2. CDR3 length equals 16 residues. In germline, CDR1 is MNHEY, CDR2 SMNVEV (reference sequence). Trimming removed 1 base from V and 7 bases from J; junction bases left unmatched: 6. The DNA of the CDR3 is TGTGCCAGCAGTTTATACCCTAGCGGGAGCGGCGGGGAGCTGTTTTTT. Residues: CASSLYPSGSGGELFF.

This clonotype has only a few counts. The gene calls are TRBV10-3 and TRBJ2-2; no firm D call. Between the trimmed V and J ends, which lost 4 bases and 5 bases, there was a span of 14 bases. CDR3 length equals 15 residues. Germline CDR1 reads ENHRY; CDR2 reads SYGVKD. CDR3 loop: CAISARGSPTGELFF. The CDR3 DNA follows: TGTGCCATCAGTGCACGAGGTTCCCCGACCGGGGAGCTGTTTTTT.

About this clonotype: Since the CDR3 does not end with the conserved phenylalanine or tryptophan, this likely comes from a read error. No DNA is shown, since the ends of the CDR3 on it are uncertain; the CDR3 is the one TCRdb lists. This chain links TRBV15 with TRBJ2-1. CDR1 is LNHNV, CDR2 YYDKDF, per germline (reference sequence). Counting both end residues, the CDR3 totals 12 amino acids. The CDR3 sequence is CATSRDLRSAKV.

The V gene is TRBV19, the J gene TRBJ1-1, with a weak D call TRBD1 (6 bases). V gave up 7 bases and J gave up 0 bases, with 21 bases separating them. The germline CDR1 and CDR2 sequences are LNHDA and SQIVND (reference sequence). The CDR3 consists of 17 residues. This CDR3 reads CASIAPGEWGMNTEAFF. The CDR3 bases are TGTGCCAGTATCGCGCCAGGGGAGTGGGGCATGAACACTGAAGCTTTCTTT. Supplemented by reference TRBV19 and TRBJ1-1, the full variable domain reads DGGITQSPKYLFRKEGQNVTLSCEQNLNHDAMYWYRQDPGQGLRLIYYSQIVNDFQKGDIAEGYSVSREKKESFPLTVTSAQKNPTAFYLCASIAPGEWGMNTEAFFGQGTRLTVV.

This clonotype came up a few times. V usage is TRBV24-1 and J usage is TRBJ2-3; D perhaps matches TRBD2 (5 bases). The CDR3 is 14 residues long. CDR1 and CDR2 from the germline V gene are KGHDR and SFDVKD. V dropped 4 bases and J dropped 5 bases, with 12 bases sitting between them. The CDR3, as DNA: TGTGCCACCAGTGACCTTTGGACTCGAGATACGCAGTATTTT. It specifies CATSDLWTRDTQYF.